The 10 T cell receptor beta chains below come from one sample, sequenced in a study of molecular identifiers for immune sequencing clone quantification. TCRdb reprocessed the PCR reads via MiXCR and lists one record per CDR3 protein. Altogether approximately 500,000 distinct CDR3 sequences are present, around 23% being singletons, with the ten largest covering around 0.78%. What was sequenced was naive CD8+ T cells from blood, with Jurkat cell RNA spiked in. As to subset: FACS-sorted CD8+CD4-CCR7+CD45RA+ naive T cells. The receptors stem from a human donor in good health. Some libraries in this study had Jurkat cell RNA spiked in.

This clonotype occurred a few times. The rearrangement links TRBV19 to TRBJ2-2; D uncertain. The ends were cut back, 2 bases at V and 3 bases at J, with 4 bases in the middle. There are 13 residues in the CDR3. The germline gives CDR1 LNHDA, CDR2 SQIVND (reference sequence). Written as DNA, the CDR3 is TGTGCCAGTAGTATATTGTACACCGGGGAGCTGTTTTTT. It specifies CASSILYTGELFF.

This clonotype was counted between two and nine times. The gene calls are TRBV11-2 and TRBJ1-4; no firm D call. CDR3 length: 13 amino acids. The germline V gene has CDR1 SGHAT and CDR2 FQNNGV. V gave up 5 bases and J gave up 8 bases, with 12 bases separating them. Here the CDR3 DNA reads TGTGCCAGCAGCCCTGAAGCCGCCGAAAAACTGTTTTTT. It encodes CASSPEAAEKLFF.

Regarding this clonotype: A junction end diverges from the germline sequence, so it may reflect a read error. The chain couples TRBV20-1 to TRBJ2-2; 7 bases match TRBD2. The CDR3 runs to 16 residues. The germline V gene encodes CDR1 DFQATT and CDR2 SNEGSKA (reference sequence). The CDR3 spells CSASSGLRWSGGGLFF. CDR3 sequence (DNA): TGCAGTGCTAGCTCGGGACTCCGATGGTCGGGCGGGGGGCTGTTTTTT.

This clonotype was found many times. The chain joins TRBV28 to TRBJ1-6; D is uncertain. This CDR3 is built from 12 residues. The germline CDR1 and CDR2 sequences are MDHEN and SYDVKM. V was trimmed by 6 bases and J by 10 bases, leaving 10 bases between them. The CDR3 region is CASSRGNSPLHF. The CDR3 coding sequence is TGTGCCAGCAGCCGTGGGAACTCACCCCTCCACTTT.

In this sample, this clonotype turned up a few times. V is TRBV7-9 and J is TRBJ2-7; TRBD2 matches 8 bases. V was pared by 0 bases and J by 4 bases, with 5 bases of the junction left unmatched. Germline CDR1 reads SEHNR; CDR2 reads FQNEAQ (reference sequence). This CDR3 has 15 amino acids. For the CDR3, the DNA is TGTGCCAGCAGCTTAGCAGCGGGAGATATATACGAGCAGTACTTC. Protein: CASSLAAGDIYEQYF.

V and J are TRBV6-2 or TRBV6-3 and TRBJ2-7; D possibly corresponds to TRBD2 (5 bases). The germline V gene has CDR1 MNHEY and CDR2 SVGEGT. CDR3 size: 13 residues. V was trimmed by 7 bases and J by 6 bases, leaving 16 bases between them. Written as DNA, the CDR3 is TGTGCCAGCACGTGGGAGACGGGCTTCGAGCAGTACTTC. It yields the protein CASTWETGFEQYF.

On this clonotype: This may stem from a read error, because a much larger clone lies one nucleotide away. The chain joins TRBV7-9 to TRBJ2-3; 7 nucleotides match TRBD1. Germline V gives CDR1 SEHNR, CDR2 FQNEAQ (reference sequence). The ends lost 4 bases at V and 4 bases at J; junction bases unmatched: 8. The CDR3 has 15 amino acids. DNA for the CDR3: TGTGCCAGCAGCTCTGGGGACAGCCGTGCAGATACGCAGTATTTT. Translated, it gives CASSSGDSRADTQYF.

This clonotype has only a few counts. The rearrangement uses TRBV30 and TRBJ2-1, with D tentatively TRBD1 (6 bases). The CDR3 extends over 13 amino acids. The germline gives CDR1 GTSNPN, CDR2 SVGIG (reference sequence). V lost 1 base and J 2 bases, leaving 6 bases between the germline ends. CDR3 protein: CAWSGTAYNEQFF. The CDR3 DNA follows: TGTGCCTGGAGTGGGACAGCCTACAATGAGCAGTTCTTC.

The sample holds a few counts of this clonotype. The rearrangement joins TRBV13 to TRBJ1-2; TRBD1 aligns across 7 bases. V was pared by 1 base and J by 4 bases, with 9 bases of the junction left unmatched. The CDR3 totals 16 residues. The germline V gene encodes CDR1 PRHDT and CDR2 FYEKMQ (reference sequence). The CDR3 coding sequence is TGTGCCAGCAGCTTAGCCGGGACAGTCGAAATCTATGGCTACACCTTC. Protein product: CASSLAGTVEIYGYTF.

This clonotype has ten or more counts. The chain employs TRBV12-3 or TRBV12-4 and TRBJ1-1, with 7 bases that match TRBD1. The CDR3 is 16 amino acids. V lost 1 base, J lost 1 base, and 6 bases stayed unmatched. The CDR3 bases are TGTGCCAGCAGTTTAGGGCCGGGACAGAAGAACACTGAAGCTTTCTTT. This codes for CASSLGPGQKNTEAFF.